This is a list of T cell receptor beta chains from one sample in a study of blood T cell repertoires in COVID-19. TCRdb's copy holds only in-frame clones and misses some; the assay was immunoSEQ multiplex PCR. The repertoire holds 250,000 or so clones, with around 88% as singletons. Specimen: peripheral blood. These receptors were taken from an elderly man with acute or convalescent COVID-19. Each CDR3 is given with its conserved first and last residue. Each record gives: clone size, D gene, CDR3 length, V gene, J gene, CDR3 protein, CDR3 DNA. The D gene is left open where the match is weak. Some rows have no size entry. The others give once, few or many, or a class for an expanded clone.

once	TRBD1	15	TRBV2	TRBJ2-6	CASGTGVSGANVLTF	TGTGCCAGCGGGACAGGTGTCTCTGGGGCCAACGTCCTGACTTTC
.	TRBD1	15	TRBV5-6	TRBJ1-1	CASSPGTGPNTEAFF	TGTGCCAGCAGCCCCGGGACAGGACCTAACACTGAAGCTTTCTTT
.	TRBD1	15	TRBV27	TRBJ1-2	CASSLTTGGAYGYTF	TGTGCCAGCAGCCTAACGACAGGGGGCGCCTATGGCTACACCTTC
.	.	15	TRBV18	TRBJ1-5	CASSRGGGWDQPQHF	TGTGCCAGCTCAAGGGGGGGCGGTTGGGATCAGCCCCAGCATTTT
.	.	15	TRBV7-3	TRBJ2-5	CASSFLPGRGETQYF	TGTGCCAGCAGCTTCCTCCCGGGTAGAGGAGAGACCCAGTACTTC
.	TRBD1	23	TRBV15	TRBJ2-4	CATSRDLPAKGDRVGIAKNIQYF	TGTGCCACCAGCAGAGATCTCCCCGCAAAGGGTGACAGGGTAGGTATAGCCAAAAACATTCAGTACTTC
once	TRBD2	11	TRBV12-3/TRBV12-4	TRBJ2-1	CASRGGNEQFF	TGTGCCAGCCGGGGGGGCAATGAGCAGTTCTTC
.	.	14	TRBV27	TRBJ1-3	CASSLRSSGNTIYF	TGTGCCAGCAGTTTGCGGAGCTCTGGAAACACCATATATTTT
.	.	14	TRBV3-1/TRBV3-2	TRBJ1-2	CASSQKGQVAGYTF	TGTGCCAGCAGCCAAAAAGGACAAGTGGCTGGCTACACCTTC
once	.	12	TRBV28	TRBJ1-1	CASSVMNTEAFF	TGTGCCAGCAGCGTTATGAACACTGAAGCTTTCTTT
.	.	15	TRBV28	TRBJ1-2	CASTIQTGGNYGYTF	TGTGCCAGCACAATTCAGACAGGAGGCAACTATGGCTACACCTTC
.	.	15	TRBV4-3	TRBJ1-2	CASSPGGRVVYGYTF	TGCGCCAGCAGCCCCGGAGGAAGGGTCGTCTATGGCTACACCTTC
medium-sized	TRBD1	14	TRBV7-9	TRBJ2-7	CASSSTGTAVEQYF	TGTGCCAGCAGCTCAACCGGGACAGCCGTCGAGCAGTACTTC
.	.	11	TRBV6-1	TRBJ1-4	CASSESKKLFF	TGTGCCAGCAGTGAATCTAAAAAACTGTTTTTT
few	.	17	TRBV19	TRBJ2-4	CAKKRVIQTLAKNIQYF	TGTGCCAAGAAGAGGGTGATCCAGACTCTAGCCAAAAACATTCAGTACTTC
.	TRBD1	12	TRBV5-4	TRBJ1-2	CASSTGADGYTF	TGTGCCAGCAGCACAGGGGCGGATGGCTACACCTTC
.	.	14	TRBV5-4	TRBJ2-7	CASSFDSRSYEQYF	TGTGCCAGCAGCTTCGACTCGCGCTCCTACGAGCAGTACTTC
few	TRBD1	18	TRBV19	TRBJ1-5	CASNSGQGAERSNQPQHF	TGTGCCAGTAATTCCGGACAGGGGGCTGAAAGGAGCAATCAGCCCCAGCATTTT
.	.	15	TRBV3-1/TRBV3-2	TRBJ2-1	CASSQDRGRENEQFF	TGTGCCAGCAGCCAAGATAGGGGCAGGGAAAATGAGCAGTTCTTC
once	TRBD1	15	TRBV7-2	TRBJ2-3	CASSLRQGATDTQYF	TGTGCCAGCAGCCTCCGACAGGGGGCAACAGATACGCAGTATTTT
.	.	14	TRBV6-4	TRBJ1-2	CASSGEAVGYGYTF	TGTGCCAGCAGCGGGGAGGCGGTGGGCTATGGCTACACCTTC
.	.	13	TRBV7-2	TRBJ2-7	CASQLDRNYEQYF	TGTGCCAGCCAACTCGACAGAAACTACGAGCAGTACTTC
.	TRBD2	16	TRBV11-1	TRBJ2-7	CASSADRTSHSYEQYF	TGTGCCAGCAGCGCCGATCGGACTAGTCATTCCTACGAGCAGTACTTC
.	TRBD1	13	TRBV12-3/TRBV12-4	TRBJ2-7	CASSSGTVAEQYF	TGTGCCAGCAGTTCAGGGACAGTAGCCGAGCAGTACTTC